The TCR beta chain under discussion was sequenced for a study of CD8 T cells in ankylosing spondylitis. This clonotype was observed many times. TCRdb redid the calling of the 5' RACE reads with MiXCR, one entry per CDR3 protein. The repertoire includes around 29,000 distinct CDR3 sequences, nearly 5.5% of them detected once, and approximately 1.7% sits in the top ten. There are 12 residues in the CDR3. V was shortened by 6 bases and J by 8 bases, with 11 bases between the two germline ends. Per the germline V gene, CDR1 is ENHRY and CDR2 is SYGVKD. The genes are TRBV10-3 and TRBJ1-5; D unclear. This TCR derives from a female donor with ankylosing spondylitis or in good health (not recorded which). Sequencing was performed on blood, either unsorted or a sorted T cell fraction (not recorded which). The CDR3 spells CAIRGGWKPQHF. In nucleotides, the CDR3 is TGTGCCATCAGGGGTGGGTGGAAGCCCCAGCATTTT.